The TCR beta chain under discussion was sequenced for a study of cytomegalovirus exposure and HLA in healthy donors. CDR3 length: 14 residues. V was cut by 3 bases and J by 6 bases, with 15 bases left in between. Per germline, CDR1 WSHSY and CDR2 SAAADI. Primers for the PCR totalled 60 Vbeta and 13 Jbeta. The repertoire was sequenced with immunoSEQ multiplex PCR; TCRdb's copy has only in-frame clones and lacks some. The sample lists 55,000 or so clones, roughly 79% seen once, with about 3.1% in the top ten. The sequencing input was PBMCs. The chain is built from TRBV10-2 and TRBJ2-7, with D tentatively TRBD1 (5 bases). This receptor was identified in a man aged 45 to 65 in good health and CMV-seronegative. The DNA of the CDR3 is TGCGCCAGCAGTGAATACTGGCAGGGTTTCGAGCAGTACTTC. Translated: CASSEYWQGFEQYF.